A single sample gave rise to the 12 T cell receptor beta chains below, sequenced in a study of glioma-infiltrating T cells after dendritic cell vaccination. Stated time point: after dendritic cell vaccination, including at tumor progression/relapse. The table came from immunoSEQ multiplex PCR; TCRdb's copy has only in-frame clones and leaves some out. This sample has tens of thousands of clones, with roughly 86% found just once. Sequencing used blood, obtained after dendritic cell vaccination. Receptors originate from a human donor with glioblastoma.

V usage is TRBV4-3 and J usage is TRBJ1-1; 8 bases are a match to TRBD1. Looked up from germline, CDR1 is LGHNA and CDR2 is YSLEER. Trimming removed 0 bases from V and 1 base from J; junction bases left unmatched: 1. The CDR3 length is 15 residues. This CDR3 is CASSQDTGGNTEAFF. CDR3 in DNA: TGCGCCAGCAGCCAAGATACAGGGGGGAACACTGAAGCTTTCTTT.

The rearrangement joins TRBV19 to TRBJ1-1; the D is unclear. Trimming cost V 3 bases and J 0 bases, with 14 bases left between them. The CDR3 is made up of 16 amino acids. Germline V gene data show CDR1 as LNHDA and CDR2 as SQIVND (reference sequence). The CDR3 sequence is CASSIRDRVMNTEAFF. The DNA for the CDR3 is TGTGCCAGTAGTATTAGAGATCGCGTTATGAACACTGAAGCTTTCTTT.

The chain couples TRBV5-1 to TRBJ2-5; 8 positions match TRBD1. The junction had 1 base not matched to a gene; V was cut back by 4 bases and J by 2 bases. Per germline, CDR1 SGHRS and CDR2 YFSETQ. This CDR3 contains 13 residues. CDR3 in amino acids: CASSRQGQETQYF. The CDR3, as DNA: TGCGCCAGCAGCCGACAGGGGCAAGAGACCCAGTACTTC.

This chain joins TRBV6-1 and TRBJ1-5, with D tentatively TRBD1 (5 bases). This CDR3 has 15 residues. Germline V gene sequence: CDR1 MNHNS, CDR2 SASEGT. Trimming cost V 10 bases and J 0 bases, with 16 bases left between them. CDR3 loop: CANQGVRDSNQPQHF. CDR3 nucleotide sequence: TGTGCCAACCAAGGAGTCAGGGATAGCAATCAGCCCCAGCATTTT.

This clone appeared once. The CDR3 DNA is TGTGCCAGCAGTCCTGGAGGGATCTACGAGCAGTACTTC. Its translation: CASSPGGIYEQYF. The chain is built from TRBV4-2 and TRBJ2-7, with D tentatively TRBD2 (6 bases). Germline CDR1 LGHNA, CDR2 YNFKEQ. Trimming shortened V by 6 bases and J by 3 bases, and 12 bases separated the two germline ends. The CDR3 spans 13 residues.

This clone was seen a single time. The chain combines TRBV18 with TRBJ1-1, with TRBD1 matching over 11 bases. The V gene end was trimmed by 6 bases and the J gene end by 2 bases; junction bases not matched to a gene: 17. The CDR3 has 19 residues. CDR1 is KGHSH, CDR2 LQKENI, per germline. The CDR3 protein is CASSLGPGQGVPHNTEAFF. Here the CDR3 DNA reads TGTGCCAGCTCCCTTGGCCCGGGACAGGGGGTCCCACACAACACTGAAGCTTTCTTT.

A single count supports this clone. The gene calls are TRBV4-2 and TRBJ1-5; 8 bases are shared with TRBD1. J was trimmed by 9 bases and V by 0 bases; bases with no gene match: 1. CDR3 length: 13 residues. CDR1 is LGHNA and CDR2 is YNFKEQ in the germline V gene. The chain's CDR3 is CASSQDGTGPQHF. Here the CDR3 DNA reads TGTGCCAGCAGCCAAGATGGGACAGGGCCCCAGCATTTT.

The rearrangement links TRBV7-2 to TRBJ2-7; 12 nucleotides agree with TRBD2. V lost 1 base and J lost 2; bases outside the gene matches: 0. The CDR3 runs to 15 residues. Germline values: CDR1 SGHTA, CDR2 FQGNSA. In DNA, the CDR3 is TGTGCCAGCAGCTTAGGACTAGCGGGGGCCTACGAGCAGTACTTC. This codes for CASSLGLAGAYEQYF.

This clone appeared a single time. V is TRBV7-2 and J is TRBJ1-1, with D possibly being TRBD1 (6 bases). V was cut by 5 bases and J by 3 bases, with 16 bases left in between. Germline V CDR1 and CDR2: SGHTA, FQGNSA. The length of the CDR3 is 15 residues. CDR3 in amino acids: CASSPLQGGHTEAFF. The CDR3 DNA sequence: TGTGCCAGCAGCCCTTTACAGGGTGGGCACACTGAAGCTTTCTTT.

This chain connects TRBV5-8 to TRBJ2-3, with TRBD1 matching over 8 bases. CDR3 length: 18 residues. From germline, CDR1 is SGHTS and CDR2 YDEGEE. J lost 0 bases, V lost 0 bases, and 9 bases had no gene match. The CDR3 DNA sequence: TGTGCCAGCAGCTTGGTTCGACAGGGGCTACTTAGCACAGATACGCAGTATTTT. It translates to CASSLVRQGLLSTDTQYF.

The V gene is TRBV5-4, the J gene TRBJ2-5, with TRBD1 identical over 8 bases. Germline lookup yields CDR1 SGHNT and CDR2 YYREEE (reference sequence). The CDR3 runs 15 residues. V was clipped by 4 bases and J by 3 bases; unmatched bases: 8. CDR3 sequence (DNA): TGTGCCAGCAGCCCGGGCGGACAGGGAGAAGAGACCCAGTACTTC. Translation gives CASSPGGQGEETQYF.

This sequence joins TRBV19 and TRBJ1-1; D may be TRBD1 (6 bases). The ends were cut back, 4 bases at V and 8 bases at J, with 11 bases in the middle. Germline V gene lookup returns CDR1 LNHDA and CDR2 SQIVND (reference sequence). The CDR3 spans 12 residues. This CDR3 is CASSTNRAEAFF. The CDR3 DNA is TGTGCCAGTAGTACGAACAGGGCCGAAGCTTTCTTT.